This TCR beta chain was documented in a study of graft-versus-host responses after intestinal transplantation. On the study more broadly: Each of the recipients got a multivisceral, liver-intestinal, or isolated intestinal transplant. Every one of the recipients received anti-thymocyte globulin induction and afterwards took tacrolimus and steroids for roughly three years. Study findings and constraints: GvH clones appeared in recipient marrow, some first in ileum or blood.

The CDR3 contains 17 residues. After removal of 0 bases from V and 4 bases from J, the junction contained 11 bases not matched to a gene. The V gene's germline CDR1 is MGHRA and CDR2 YSYEKL. As regards this clone: Its antigen remains unidentified.

Some clones are missing from TCRdb's copy, which holds only in-frame ones; the method was immunoSEQ multiplex PCR. The profile shows over 100,000 clones, around 95% of them singletons. The TCR sequence derives from a human donor who received an intestinal transplant. The sample in question was unstimulated CD8+ T cells sorted from spleen or lymph node cells, obtained before intestinal transplant. V is TRBV4-1 and J is TRBJ2-7; TRBD2 matches at 8 bases. The CDR3 DNA follows: TGCGCCAGCAGCCAAGACCAGGTAGGGACTAGGAGTTACGAGCAGTACTTC. Translation: CASSQDQVGTRSYEQYF.